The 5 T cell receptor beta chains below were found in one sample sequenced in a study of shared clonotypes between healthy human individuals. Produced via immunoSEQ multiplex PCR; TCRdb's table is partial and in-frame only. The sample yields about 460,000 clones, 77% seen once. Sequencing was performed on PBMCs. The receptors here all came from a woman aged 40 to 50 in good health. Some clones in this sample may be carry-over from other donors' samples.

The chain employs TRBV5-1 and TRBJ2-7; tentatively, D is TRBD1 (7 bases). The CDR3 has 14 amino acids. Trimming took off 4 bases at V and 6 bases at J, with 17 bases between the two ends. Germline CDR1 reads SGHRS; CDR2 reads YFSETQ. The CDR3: CASSPAGGGIEQYF. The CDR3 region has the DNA TGCGCCAGCAGCCCGGCCGGAGGGGGCATCGAGCAGTACTTC.

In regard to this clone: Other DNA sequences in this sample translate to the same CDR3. The CDR3 spells CATEQNTDTQYF. In nucleotides, the CDR3 is TGTGCCACCGAGCAGAACACAGATACGCAGTATTTT. The V and J genes are TRBV28 and TRBJ2-3; D ambiguous. CDR1 and CDR2 (germline): MDHEN, SYDVKM. The CDR3 contains 12 residues. V was clipped by 10 bases and J by 2 bases, with 10 bases between them.

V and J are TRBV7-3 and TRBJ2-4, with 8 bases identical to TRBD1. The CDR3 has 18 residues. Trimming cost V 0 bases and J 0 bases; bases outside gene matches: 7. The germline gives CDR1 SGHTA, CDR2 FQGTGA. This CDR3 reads CASSLTSGQGSAKNIQYF. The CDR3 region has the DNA TGTGCCAGCAGCTTAACGAGCGGACAGGGCTCAGCCAAAAACATTCAGTACTTC.

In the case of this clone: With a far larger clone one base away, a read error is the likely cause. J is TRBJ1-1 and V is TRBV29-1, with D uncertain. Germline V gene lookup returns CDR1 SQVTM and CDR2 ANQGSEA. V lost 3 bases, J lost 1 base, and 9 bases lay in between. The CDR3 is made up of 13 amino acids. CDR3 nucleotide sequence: TGCAGCGTTGAGGGCAGCGGGAACACTGAAGCTTTCTTT. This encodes CSVEGSGNTEAFF.

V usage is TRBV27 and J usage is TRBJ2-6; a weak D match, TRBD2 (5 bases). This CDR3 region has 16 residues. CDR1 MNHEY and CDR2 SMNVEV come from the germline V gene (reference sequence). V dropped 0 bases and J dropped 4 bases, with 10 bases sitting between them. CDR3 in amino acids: CASSLSGGSGANVLTF. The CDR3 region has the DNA TGTGCCAGCAGTTTATCGGGCGGGTCCGGGGCCAACGTCCTGACTTTC.